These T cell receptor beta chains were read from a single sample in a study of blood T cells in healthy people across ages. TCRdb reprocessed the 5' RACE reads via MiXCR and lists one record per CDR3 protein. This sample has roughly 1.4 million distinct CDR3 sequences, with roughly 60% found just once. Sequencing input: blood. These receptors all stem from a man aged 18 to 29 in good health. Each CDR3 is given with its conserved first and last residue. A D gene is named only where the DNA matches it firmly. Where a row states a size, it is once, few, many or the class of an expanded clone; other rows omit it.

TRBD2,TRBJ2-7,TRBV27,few,CASSILAGGSYEQYF,TGTGCCAGCAGTATCCTAGCGGGAGGATCCTACGAGCAGTACTTC
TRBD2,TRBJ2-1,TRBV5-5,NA,CASSYRGGSSYNEQFF,TGCGCCAGTAGCTACCGCGGGGGGAGCTCCTACAATGAGCAGTTCTTC
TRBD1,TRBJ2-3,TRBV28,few,CASRRQGISADTQYF,TGTGCCAGCAGACGACAGGGTATTAGTGCAGATACGCAGTATTTT
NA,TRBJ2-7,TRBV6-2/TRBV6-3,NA,CASTGTGNEQYF,TGTGCCAGTACCGGGACGGGGAACGAGCAGTACTTC
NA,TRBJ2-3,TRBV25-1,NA,CASSEVYF,TGTGCCAGCAGTGAAGTGTATTTT
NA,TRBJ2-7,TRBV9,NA,CASSSRGGVDEQYF,TGTGCCAGCTCCTCCCGAGGTGGGGTGGACGAGCAGTACTTC
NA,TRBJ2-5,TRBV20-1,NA,CSAQKHPGPQETQYF,TGCAGTGCTCAAAAACATCCGGGACCCCAAGAGACCCAGTACTTC
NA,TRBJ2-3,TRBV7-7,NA,CASSLLSEAADTQYF,TGTGCCAGCAGCTTACTTAGTGAGGCGGCAGATACGCAGTATTTT
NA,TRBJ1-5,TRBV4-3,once,CASSQDREAGQPQHF,TGCGCCAGCAGCCAAGACAGGGAAGCGGGACAGCCCCAGCATTTT
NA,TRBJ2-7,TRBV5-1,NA,CASSLQARTYEQYF,TGCGCCAGCAGTTTGCAGGCAAGGACCTACGAGCAGTACTTC
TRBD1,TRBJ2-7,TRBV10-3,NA,CAISSRDRSTYNEQYF,TGTGCCATCTCCTCCCGGGACAGAAGTACCTACAATGAGCAGTACTTC
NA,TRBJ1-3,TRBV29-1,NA,CSAAQGSGNTIYF,TGCAGCGCCGCCCAGGGCTCTGGAAACACCATATATTTT
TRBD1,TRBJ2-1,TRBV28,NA,CASSHQSGQEHNEQFF,TGTGCCAGCAGCCACCAAAGCGGACAGGAACACAATGAGCAGTTCTTC
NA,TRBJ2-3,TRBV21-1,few,CASSTIPKGASGCTDTQYF,TGTGCCAGCAGCACGATCCCCAAGGGGGCTAGCGGTTGCACAGATACGCAGTATTTT
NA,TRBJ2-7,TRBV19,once,CASRGGAKNEQYF,TGTGCCAGTAGGGGCGGGGCAAAGAACGAGCAGTACTTC
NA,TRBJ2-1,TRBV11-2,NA,CASSLDPYAGSPYNEQFF,TGTGCCAGCAGCTTAGATCCCTACGCGGGAAGTCCCTACAATGAGCAGTTCTTC
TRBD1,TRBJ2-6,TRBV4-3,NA,CASSQDRTGIHGGANVLTF,TGCGCCAGCAGCCAAGATAGGACAGGAATTCATGGAGGGGCCAACGTCCTGACTTTC
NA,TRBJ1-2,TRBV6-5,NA,CVTGDAVDLGYTF,TGCGTCACAGGAGACGCAGTCGACCTTGGCTACACCTTC
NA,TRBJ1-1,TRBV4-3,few,CASSQDWIVNTEAFF,TGCGCCAGCAGCCAAGATTGGATTGTGAACACTGAAGCTTTCTTT
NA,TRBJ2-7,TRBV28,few,CASSSYDSYEQYF,TGTGCCAGCAGTTCATACGACAGTTACGAGCAGTACTTC
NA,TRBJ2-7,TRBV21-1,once,CASPGPRSRYEQYF,TGTGCCAGCCCCGGGCCCCGGAGTAGGTACGAGCAGTACTTC
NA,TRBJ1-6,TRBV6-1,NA,CASIPRRDSPLHF,TGTGCCAGCATCCCGCGTAGAGATTCACCCCTCCACTTT
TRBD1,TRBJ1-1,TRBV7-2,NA,CASSPRDSMNTEAFF,TGTGCCAGCAGCCCTCGGGACAGCATGAACACTGAAGCTTTCTTT
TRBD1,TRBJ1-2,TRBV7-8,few,CASSLGYGTDESGYTF,TGTGCCAGCAGCTTGGGCTACGGGACAGACGAAAGTGGCTACACCTTC
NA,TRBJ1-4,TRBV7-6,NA,CASSLWLRTNHEKLFF,TGTGCCAGCAGCTTATGGTTGAGGACGAACCATGAAAAACTGTTTTTT
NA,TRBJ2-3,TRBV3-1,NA,CASSEERLSLTDTQYF,TGTGCCAGCAGCGAAGAGCGACTCAGTTTAACAGATACGCAGTATTTT
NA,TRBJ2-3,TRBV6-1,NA,CASSEGGASGDTQYF,TGTGCCAGCAGTGAAGGGGGGGCTAGCGGAGATACGCAGTATTTT
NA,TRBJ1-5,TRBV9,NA,CASSVGQNQPQHF,TGTGCCAGCAGCGTAGGTCAAAATCAGCCCCAGCATTTT
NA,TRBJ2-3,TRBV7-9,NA,CASSLLEGTDTQYF,TGTGCCAGCAGCTTATTGGAGGGCACAGATACGCAGTATTTT
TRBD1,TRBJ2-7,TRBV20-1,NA,CSARRQGLISYEQYF,TGCAGTGCACGACGACAGGGGTTAATCTCCTACGAGCAGTACTTC
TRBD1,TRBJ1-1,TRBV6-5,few,CASSYSGGVGDTEAFF,TGTGCCAGCAGTTACTCAGGGGGCGTGGGGGACACTGAAGCTTTCTTT
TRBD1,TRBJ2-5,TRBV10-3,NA,CAISDFGTGPETQYF,TGTGCCATCAGTGATTTCGGGACAGGTCCCGAGACCCAGTACTTC
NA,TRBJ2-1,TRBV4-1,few,CASSPILTGTKYNEQFF,TGCGCCAGCAGCCCAATACTTACCGGGACAAAATACAATGAGCAGTTCTTC
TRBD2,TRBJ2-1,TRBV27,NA,CASSLAGEGTEYNEQFF,TGTGCCAGCAGTTTAGCGGGGGAGGGGACTGAATACAATGAGCAGTTCTTC
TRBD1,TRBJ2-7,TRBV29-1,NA,CSASPGTGSYEQYF,TGCAGCGCCTCACCCGGGACAGGGTCCTACGAGCAGTACTTC
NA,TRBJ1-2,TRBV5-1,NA,CASSPVAGGQTFYGYTF,TGCGCCAGCAGCCCGGTAGCCGGAGGACAGACCTTCTATGGCTACACCTTC
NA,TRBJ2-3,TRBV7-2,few,CASSLETLTDTQYF,TGTGCCAGCAGCTTAGAGACCCTCACAGATACGCAGTATTTT